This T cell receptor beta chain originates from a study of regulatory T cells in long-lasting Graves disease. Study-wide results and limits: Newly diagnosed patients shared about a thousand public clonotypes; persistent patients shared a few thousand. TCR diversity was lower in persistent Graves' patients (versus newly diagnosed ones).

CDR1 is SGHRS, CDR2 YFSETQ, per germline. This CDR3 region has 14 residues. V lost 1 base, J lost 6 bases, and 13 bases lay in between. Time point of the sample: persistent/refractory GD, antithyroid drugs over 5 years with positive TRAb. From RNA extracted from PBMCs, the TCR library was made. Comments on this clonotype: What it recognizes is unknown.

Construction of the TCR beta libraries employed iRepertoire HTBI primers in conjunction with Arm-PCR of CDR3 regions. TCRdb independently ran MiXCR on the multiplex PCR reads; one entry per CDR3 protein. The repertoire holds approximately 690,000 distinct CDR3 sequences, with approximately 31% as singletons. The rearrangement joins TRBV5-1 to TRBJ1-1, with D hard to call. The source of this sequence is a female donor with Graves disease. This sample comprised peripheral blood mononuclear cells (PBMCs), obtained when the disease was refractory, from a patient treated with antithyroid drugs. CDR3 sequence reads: CASSLRPGGAEAFF. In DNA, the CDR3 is TGCGCCAGCAGCTTGAGACCCGGAGGAGCTGAAGCTTTCTTT.